This T cell receptor beta chain is from a study of OX40 agonist ivuxolimab in advanced cancers. Study information: Earlier anti-PD-1, anti-PD-L1 or anti-CTLA-4 therapy was permitted; about 44% had received some. The study's findings and limits: Patients who responded partially at 0.1-3.0 mg/kg showed clonal expansion ranking among the lowest. With doses of 0.1 to 3.0 mg/kg, CD4+ and CD8+ blood T cells had undergone clonal expansion by week 6. Certain nonresponding patients likewise had low normalized T-cell clonal expansion.

The repertoire was sequenced with immunoSEQ multiplex PCR; TCRdb's copy has only in-frame clones and lacks some. Of around 99,000 clones in the sample, 80% to 95% were seen once. About this clone itself: No antigen is known for it.

The CDR3 spans 15 residues. Germline V gene data show CDR1 as LNHDA and CDR2 as SQIVND (reference sequence). The V end lost 5 bases, the J end lost 4 bases, and 15 bases lay between the germline ends. The material sequenced was CD4+ or CD8+ T cells sorted from blood, taken in a trial of the OX40 agonist ivuxolimab. V usage is TRBV19 and J usage is TRBJ2-1; D gene ambiguous. This receptor was taken from an adult with an advanced solid tumor such as melanoma, head and neck, liver or kidney cancer. CDR3 in amino acids: CASSASTDSYNEQFF. The CDR3 DNA follows: TGTGCCAGTAGTGCCTCCACCGACTCATACAATGAGCAGTTCTTC. Drawing the rest from reference TRBV19 and TRBJ2-1, the complete variable domain is DGGITQSPKYLFRKEGQNVTLSCEQNLNHDAMYWYRQDPGQGLRLIYYSQIVNDFQKGDIAEGYSVSREKKESFPLTVTSAQKNPTAFYLCASSASTDSYNEQFFGPGTRLTVL.